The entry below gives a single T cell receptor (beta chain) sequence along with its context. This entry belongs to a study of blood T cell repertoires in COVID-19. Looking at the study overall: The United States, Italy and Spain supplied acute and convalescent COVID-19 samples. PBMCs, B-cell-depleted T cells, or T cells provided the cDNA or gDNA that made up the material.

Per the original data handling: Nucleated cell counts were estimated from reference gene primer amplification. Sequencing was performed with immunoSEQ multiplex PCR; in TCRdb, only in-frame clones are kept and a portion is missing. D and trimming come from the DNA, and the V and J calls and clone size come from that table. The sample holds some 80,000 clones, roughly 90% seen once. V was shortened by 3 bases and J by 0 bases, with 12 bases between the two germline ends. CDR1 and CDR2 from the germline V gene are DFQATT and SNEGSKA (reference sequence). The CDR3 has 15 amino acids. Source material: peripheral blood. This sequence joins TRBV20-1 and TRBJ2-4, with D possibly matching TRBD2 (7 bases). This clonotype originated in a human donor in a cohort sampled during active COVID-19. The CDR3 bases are TGCAGTGCTAGTCCGGGGGGCCTAGCCAAAAACATTCAGTACTTC. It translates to CSASPGGLAKNIQYF.